The sequence of this TCR beta chain was determined in a study of Graves' ophthalmopathy and Graves' hyperthyroidism. Study-level points and caveats: A classifier, a 13-signature model, separated ophthalmopathy from stable hyperthyroidism with 87.88% sensitivity and over 70% specificity.

TCR beta CDR3 regions were amplified from RNA transcripts. Amplification began with first-round RT-PCR using HTBI primers, then second-round multiplex PCR was performed. TCRdb independently ran MiXCR on the multiplex PCR reads; one entry per CDR3 protein. Here the sample spans 200,000 to 250,000 distinct CDR3 sequences, about 22% being singletons. This clonotype has ten or more counts. What it recognizes is unknown. Other autoimmune diseases, uncontrolled infections, pregnancy and lactation each led to patient exclusion. The receptor's source is a woman in her fifties or sixties with Graves' ophthalmopathy. Sequenced: peripheral blood.

The CDR3 reads CASSFRRTEAFF. CDR3 sequence (DNA): TGTGCCAGCAGTTTCCGTAGGACTGAAGCTTTCTTT. The gene calls are TRBV28 and TRBJ1-1; D is unresolved. The ends were cut back, 3 bases at V and 5 bases at J, with 7 bases in the middle. The V gene's germline CDR1 is MDHEN and CDR2 SYDVKM. The CDR3 runs to 12 residues.